Sequencing of this TCR beta chain was carried out in a study of blood T cell repertoires in COVID-19 (dated by TCRdb to about 2020). Regarding the study in general: Samples covering the acute and convalescent phases of COVID-19 were provided by collaborators in the United States, Italy and Spain. The prospective study material was composed of cDNA or gDNA derived from T cells, B-cell-depleted T cells, or PBMCs. Deeply sampled blood TCRbeta repertoires from subjects exposed to, actively infected with, or recovered from COVID-19 were included in the dataset. The repertoires were made available in a free public database intended to serve as a resource for research on the immune response to SARS-CoV-2. Samples were obtained from the ongoing ImmuneRACE study (first 160 participants) and from about 1,300 subjects provided by 6 global collaborators. The sample metadata nearly always contained a de-identified subject ID, COVID-19 status, age in years and sex. Where HLA class I and class II types were available, the types were taken from metadata supplied by the sample provider, not from assay-based typing.

TCRbeta CDR3 regions were amplified from genomic DNA by means of the immunoSEQ Assay, a bias-controlled multiplex PCR. As for the authors' bioinformatics: The number of nucleated cells in each sample was estimated from the amplification of reference gene primers within the assay. Sequence reads were collapsed and filtered to measure the absolute abundance of every unique TCRbeta CDR3 rearrangement. For each sample, productive Simpson clonality was calculated by taking the square root of Simpson's diversity index across productive rearrangements. TCRdb carries this immuneACCESS record with in-frame sequences only. Its versions omit some clonotypes, under half of them owing to an unresolved V gene in the studies checked, with the rest unexplained. The V and J calls and clone size were taken over from that table, and D and trimming were inferred from the DNA. Here the sample has about 250,000 clones; about 85% occur a single time. The top ten clonotypes cover 6.6% of the sample.

Worth noting for this clone: This receptor's antigen is unknown. No clone much larger than this one lies a single base away; base qualities are absent.

The paper's findings and limits, for the study overall: How much clinical and demographic metadata was included differed by source and by participant, and the metadata was provided uncurated.

The germline V gene (reference sequence) provides CDR1 LNHDA and CDR2 SQIVND. V loses 5 bases of germline sequence and J loses 0 bases, and the interval between the two ends is 8 bases. From the cysteine up to the phenylalanine, the CDR3 has a length of 14 residues. Of all the DNA, just the CDR3 is kept, 42 bases in frame from base 1. In the prospective study, participants were roughly 18 to 95 years old, resided in about 25 geographic areas of the United States, and were enrolled through a virtual design. In the prospective study, participants were assigned to cohorts based on the clinical history participants reported in a screening survey and a study questionnaire. Exposed participants were defined as having been in contact with someone with a PCR-confirmed or clinician-diagnosed COVID-19 case within 2 weeks of study entry. Each participant in the prospective study had whole blood, serum and a nasopharyngeal or oropharyngeal swab collected by mobile phlebotomists. Prospective study participants could optionally give additional blood draws and questionnaires over a roughly two-month period. Blood samples from the prospective study were shipped frozen or at room temperature prior to DNA extraction.

Input material: PBMCs or T cells enriched from blood (not recorded which). Rearrangement joined TRBV19 to TRBJ1-3, and possibly TRBD1, on 6 matching bases. This sequence originates from a woman aged 45-59 years who had been exposed to COVID-19. The CDR3 protein sequence reads: CASSWDISGNTIYF. DNA sequence: TGTGCCAGTAGTTGGGACATCTCTGGAAACACCATATATTTT.